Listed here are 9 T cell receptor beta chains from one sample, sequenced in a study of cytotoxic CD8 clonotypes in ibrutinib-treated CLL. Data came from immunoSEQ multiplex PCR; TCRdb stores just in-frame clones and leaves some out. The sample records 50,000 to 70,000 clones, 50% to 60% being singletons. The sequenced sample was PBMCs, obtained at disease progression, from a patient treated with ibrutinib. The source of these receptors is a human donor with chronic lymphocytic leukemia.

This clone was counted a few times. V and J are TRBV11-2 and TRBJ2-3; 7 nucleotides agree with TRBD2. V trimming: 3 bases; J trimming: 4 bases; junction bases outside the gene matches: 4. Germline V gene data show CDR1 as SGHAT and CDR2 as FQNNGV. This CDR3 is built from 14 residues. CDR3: CASSFGGRPDTQYF. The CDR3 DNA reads TGTGCCAGCAGCTTTGGCGGGAGACCAGATACGCAGTATTTT.

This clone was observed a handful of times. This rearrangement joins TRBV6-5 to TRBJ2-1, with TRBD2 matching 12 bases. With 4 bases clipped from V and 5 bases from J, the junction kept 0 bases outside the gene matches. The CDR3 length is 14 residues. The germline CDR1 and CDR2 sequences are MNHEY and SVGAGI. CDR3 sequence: CASSWTSGNNEQFF. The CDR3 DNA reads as TGTGCCAGCAGTTGGACTAGCGGGAACAATGAGCAGTTCTTC.

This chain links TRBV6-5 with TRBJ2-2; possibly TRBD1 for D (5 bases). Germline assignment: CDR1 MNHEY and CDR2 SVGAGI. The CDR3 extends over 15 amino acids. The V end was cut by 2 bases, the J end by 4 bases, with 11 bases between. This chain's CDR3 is CASSYQDSSTGELFF. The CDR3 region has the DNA TGTGCCAGCAGTTACCAAGACAGTTCCACCGGGGAGCTGTTTTTT.

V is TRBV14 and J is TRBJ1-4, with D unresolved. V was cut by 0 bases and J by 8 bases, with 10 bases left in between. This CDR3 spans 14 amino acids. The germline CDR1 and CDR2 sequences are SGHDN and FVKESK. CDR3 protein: CASSQEFAGEKLFF. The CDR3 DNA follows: TGTGCCAGCAGCCAAGAGTTCGCCGGGGAAAAACTGTTTTTT.

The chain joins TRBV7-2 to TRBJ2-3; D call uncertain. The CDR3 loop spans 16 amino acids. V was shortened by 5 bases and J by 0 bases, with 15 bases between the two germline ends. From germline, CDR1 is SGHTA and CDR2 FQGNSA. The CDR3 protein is CASSPAAYSSTDTQYF. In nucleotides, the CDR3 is TGTGCCAGCAGCCCCGCAGCTTATTCTAGCACAGATACGCAGTATTTT.

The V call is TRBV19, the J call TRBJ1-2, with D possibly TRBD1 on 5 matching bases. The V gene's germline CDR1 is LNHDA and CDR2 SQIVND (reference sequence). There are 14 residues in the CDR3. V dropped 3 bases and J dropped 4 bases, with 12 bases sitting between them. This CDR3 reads CASSILRDGYGYTF. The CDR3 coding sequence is TGTGCCAGTAGTATTCTGAGGGACGGCTATGGCTACACCTTC.

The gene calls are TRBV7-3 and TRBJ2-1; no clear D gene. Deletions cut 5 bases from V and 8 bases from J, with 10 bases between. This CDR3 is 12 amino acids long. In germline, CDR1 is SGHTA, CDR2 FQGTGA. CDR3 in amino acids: CASSNYGDEQFF. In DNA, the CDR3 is TGTGCCAGCAGCAACTATGGAGATGAGCAGTTCTTC.

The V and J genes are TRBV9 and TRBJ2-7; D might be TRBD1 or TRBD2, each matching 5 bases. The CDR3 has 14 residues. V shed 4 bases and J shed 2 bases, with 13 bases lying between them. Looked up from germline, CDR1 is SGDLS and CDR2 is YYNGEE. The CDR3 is CASSPTGQTYEQYF. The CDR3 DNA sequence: TGTGCCAGCAGCCCCACGGGGCAGACCTACGAGCAGTACTTC.

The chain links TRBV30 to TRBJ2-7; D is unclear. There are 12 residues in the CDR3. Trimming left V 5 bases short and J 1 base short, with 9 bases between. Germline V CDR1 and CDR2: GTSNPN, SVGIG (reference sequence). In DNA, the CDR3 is TGTGCCTGGGAAAAAGGGTCCTACGAGCAGTACTTC. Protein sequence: CAWEKGSYEQYF.